These T cell receptor beta chains were read from a single sample in a study of identical twins. TCRdb re-called the 5' RACE reads through MiXCR, storing one row per CDR3 protein. Of about 1.7 million distinct CDR3 sequences in the sample, 25% to 35% were seen once. The sequenced sample consisted of cord blood. Receptor source: a newborn girl in good health. Both conserved end residues are trimmed from each CDR3. Part of the rows lack a size; the others show once, few, many or a class for expanded clones.

v_gene: TRBV12-3/TRBV12-4; abundance: -; j_gene: TRBJ2-2; CDR3aa: ASSSRRGTGELF
v_gene: TRBV3-1; abundance: -; j_gene: TRBJ2-5; CDR3aa: ASSPGLAGYQETQY
v_gene: TRBV3-1; abundance: few; j_gene: TRBJ2-5; CDR3aa: ASSFSLGLFTQY
v_gene: TRBV20-1; abundance: -; j_gene: TRBJ2-1; CDR3aa: SASGAPGEQF
v_gene: TRBV12-3/TRBV12-4; abundance: few; j_gene: TRBJ2-7; CDR3aa: PRGGPQRVEQY
v_gene: TRBV3-1; abundance: -; j_gene: TRBJ2-3; CDR3aa: ASGWRSPSTDTQY
v_gene: TRBV3-1; abundance: few; j_gene: TRBJ2-7; CDR3aa: ASSQGSSGRNYEQY
v_gene: TRBV6-6; abundance: -; j_gene: TRBJ1-2; CDR3aa: ASSYATGGNGYT
v_gene: TRBV6-2/TRBV6-3; abundance: -; j_gene: TRBJ1-2; CDR3aa: ASRSTGDYGYT
v_gene: TRBV7-8; abundance: many; j_gene: TRBJ2-4; CDR3aa: ASSLGRIRPAKNIQY
v_gene: TRBV2; abundance: few; j_gene: TRBJ2-7; CDR3aa: ASRPTSGPSYEQY
v_gene: TRBV27; abundance: few; j_gene: TRBJ1-2; CDR3aa: ASSLSVRAPYGYT
v_gene: TRBV12-3/TRBV12-4; abundance: few; j_gene: TRBJ1-4; CDR3aa: ASRQHGPNEKLF
v_gene: TRBV12-3/TRBV12-4; abundance: -; j_gene: TRBJ1-1; CDR3aa: ASSLLMDTEAF
v_gene: TRBV15; abundance: -; j_gene: TRBJ2-2; CDR3aa: ATSREAPLAGNTGELF
v_gene: TRBV6-6; abundance: -; j_gene: TRBJ1-4; CDR3aa: ASSYGQGSEKLF
v_gene: TRBV5-1; abundance: few; j_gene: TRBJ2-4; CDR3aa: ASSLPDTTGSKNIQY
v_gene: TRBV28; abundance: -; j_gene: TRBJ2-7; CDR3aa: ASRGPESSYEQY
v_gene: TRBV20-1; abundance: few; j_gene: TRBJ2-1; CDR3aa: SARDRGAGTSGRSSVNEQF
v_gene: TRBV5-1; abundance: -; j_gene: TRBJ2-1; CDR3aa: ASRPASGGTYNEQF
v_gene: TRBV12-3/TRBV12-4; abundance: -; j_gene: TRBJ2-3; CDR3aa: ASSGGQDTQY
v_gene: TRBV7-2; abundance: -; j_gene: TRBJ1-5; CDR3aa: ASSFQAVNQPQH
v_gene: TRBV11-3; abundance: -; j_gene: TRBJ2-1; CDR3aa: ASSLAGQGSEEQF
v_gene: TRBV4-2; abundance: -; j_gene: TRBJ1-6; CDR3aa: ASSQDRVRLNSPLH
v_gene: TRBV7-9; abundance: -; j_gene: -; CDR3aa: GTNEQY
v_gene: TRBV5-6; abundance: few; j_gene: TRBJ2-5; CDR3aa: ASSSAGGRFQETQY
v_gene: TRBV28; abundance: few; j_gene: TRBJ2-3; CDR3aa: AMSHPGSDTQY
v_gene: TRBV20-1; abundance: few; j_gene: TRBJ2-3; CDR3aa: SGSRSGRVGDTQY
v_gene: TRBV6-5; abundance: many; j_gene: TRBJ1-2; CDR3aa: ASSFPGYGYT
v_gene: TRBV4-1; abundance: -; j_gene: TRBJ1-1; CDR3aa: ASSQDPDLEAF
v_gene: TRBV7-8; abundance: -; j_gene: TRBJ1-2; CDR3aa: ASSLAAGDLYGYT
v_gene: TRBV9; abundance: -; j_gene: TRBJ2-3; CDR3aa: ASSTSGGGTDTQY
v_gene: TRBV6-2/TRBV6-3; abundance: few; j_gene: TRBJ2-7; CDR3aa: ASSYSLGQLYEQY
v_gene: TRBV10-3; abundance: few; j_gene: TRBJ2-5; CDR3aa: AISESPGGETQY
v_gene: TRBV9; abundance: few; j_gene: TRBJ1-1; CDR3aa: ASSVEAGPNTEAF
v_gene: TRBV4-2; abundance: few; j_gene: TRBJ2-3; CDR3aa: ASSQKPLSTDTQY
v_gene: TRBV29-1; abundance: -; j_gene: TRBJ2-7; CDR3aa: SVESGSPYEQY
v_gene: TRBV20-1; abundance: few; j_gene: TRBJ1-2; CDR3aa: SARLDRGRKEGYT
v_gene: TRBV6-5; abundance: -; j_gene: TRBJ2-7; CDR3aa: ASKDKRASYEQY
v_gene: TRBV7-9; abundance: few; j_gene: -; CDR3aa: ASSPSFEQY
v_gene: TRBV6-6; abundance: -; j_gene: TRBJ2-3; CDR3aa: ASSRTALDTQY
v_gene: TRBV7-2; abundance: -; j_gene: TRBJ2-1; CDR3aa: ASSLVPQSYNEQF
v_gene: TRBV5-1; abundance: few; j_gene: TRBJ2-3; CDR3aa: ASSVLPSGSLPDTQY
v_gene: TRBV28; abundance: few; j_gene: TRBJ2-4; CDR3aa: ASSPSSGGLAKNIQY
v_gene: TRBV29-1; abundance: many; j_gene: TRBJ2-1; CDR3aa: SVGDRNEQF
v_gene: TRBV7-2; abundance: -; j_gene: TRBJ1-2; CDR3aa: ASSLVGRQGGGYT
v_gene: TRBV4-1; abundance: -; j_gene: TRBJ2-3; CDR3aa: ASSQLPNIIRRDTQY